The 6 T cell receptor beta chains listed next were all sequenced from one sample in a study of blood T cell repertoires in COVID-19. Sequencing was performed with immunoSEQ multiplex PCR; in TCRdb, only in-frame clones are kept and a portion is missing. The sample lists around 81,000 clones; approximately 86% were seen once. Sample: peripheral blood. These receptors were collected from a woman aged 55-75 years with acute or convalescent COVID-19.

The V call is TRBV16, the J call TRBJ1-5; weak D call: TRBD1 (6 bases). V lost 2 bases and J 4 bases, leaving 9 bases between the germline ends. Germline values: CDR1 KGHSY, CDR2 FQNENV. The CDR3 covers 14 residues. The CDR3, as DNA: TGTGCCAGCAGCCAACGTACAGGGAATCAGCCCCAGCATTTT. It specifies CASSQRTGNQPQHF.

The chain couples TRBV2 to TRBJ1-2, with D tentatively TRBD1 (5 bases). Germline CDR1 and CDR2: SNHLY and FYNNEI. Trimming shortened V by 3 bases and J by 5 bases, and 7 bases separated the two germline ends. This CDR3 has 12 amino acids. This CDR3 is CASSEAGYGYTF. The CDR3 DNA is TGTGCCAGCAGTGAGGCAGGGTATGGCTACACCTTC.

The chain links TRBV5-4 to TRBJ1-1; D might be TRBD1 (6 bases). V gave up 3 bases and J gave up 5 bases, with 14 bases separating them. Germline loops: CDR1 SGHNT, CDR2 YYREEE (reference sequence). This CDR3 has 14 residues. This CDR3 reads CASSSPRGGTEAFF. The CDR3 DNA sequence: TGTGCCAGCAGCTCCCCGAGGGGGGGGACTGAAGCTTTCTTT.

V gene TRBV5-4 combines with J gene TRBJ1-1, with D unresolved. The ends were cut back, 0 bases at V and 11 bases at J, with 8 bases in the middle. The germline V gene encodes CDR1 SGHNT and CDR2 YYREEE (reference sequence). This CDR3 contains 11 residues. The CDR3 coding sequence is TGTGCCAGCAGCTTGGGGCAGGTGGCTTTCTTT. Translating gives CASSLGQVAFF.

The chain joins TRBV19 to TRBJ2-5; TRBD2 matches at 9 bases. Per germline, CDR1 LNHDA and CDR2 SQIVND (reference sequence). This CDR3 spans 17 amino acids. The junction had 11 bases not matched to a gene; V was cut back by 6 bases and J by 0 bases. CDR3 sequence reads: CASSPGGTSSYQETQYF. The CDR3 nucleotides read TGTGCCAGTAGCCCGGGGGGGACTAGCTCGTACCAAGAGACCCAGTACTTC.

The gene calls are TRBV5-4 and TRBJ2-2; D not resolved. This CDR3 spans 14 amino acids. Germline values: CDR1 SGHNT, CDR2 YYREEE (reference sequence). Trimming shortened V by 0 bases and J by 6 bases, and 9 bases separated the two germline ends. CDR3 protein: CASSLDAQPGELFF. In DNA, the CDR3 is TGTGCCAGCAGCTTGGATGCACAGCCCGGGGAGCTGTTTTTT.